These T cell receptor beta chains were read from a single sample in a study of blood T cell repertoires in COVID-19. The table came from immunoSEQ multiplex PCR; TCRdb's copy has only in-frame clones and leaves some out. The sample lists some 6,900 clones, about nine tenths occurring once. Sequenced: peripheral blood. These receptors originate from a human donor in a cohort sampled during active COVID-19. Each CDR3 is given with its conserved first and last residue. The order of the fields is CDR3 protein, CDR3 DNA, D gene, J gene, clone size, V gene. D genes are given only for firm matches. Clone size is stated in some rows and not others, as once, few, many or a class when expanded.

CDR3: CASSSSRGVEQYF
DNA: TGTGCCAGCAGCTCATCCAGGGGTGTCGAGCAGTACTTC
D: .
J: TRBJ2-7
size: .
V: TRBV7-2

CDR3: CASSSGTGVYNSPLHF
DNA: TGTGCCAGCAGCTCCGGGACAGGGGTGTATAATTCACCCCTCCACTTT
D: TRBD1
J: TRBJ1-6
size: few
V: TRBV3-1/TRBV3-2

CDR3: CALRTSGKDTQYF
DNA: TGTGCCCTACGGACTAGCGGGAAAGATACGCAGTATTTT
D: TRBD2
J: TRBJ2-3
size: .
V: TRBV10-3

CDR3: CASRETGGRYEQYF
DNA: TGTGCCAGCAGGGAGACAGGGGGTAGGTACGAGCAGTACTTC
D: TRBD1
J: TRBJ2-7
size: .
V: TRBV28

CDR3: CASSLDRAGEQPQHF
DNA: TGTGCCAGCAGCTTAGACAGGGCAGGTGAGCAGCCCCAGCATTTT
D: .
J: TRBJ1-5
size: .
V: TRBV7-2

CDR3: CASSLAVNGRGNNEQFF
DNA: TGCGCCAGCAGCTTGGCCGTAAACGGGAGGGGCAACAATGAGCAGTTCTTC
D: TRBD2
J: TRBJ2-1
size: .
V: TRBV5-1

CDR3: CASSPGLAGVTEQYF
DNA: TGTGCCAGCAGCCCGGGACTAGCGGGAGTCACCGAGCAGTACTTC
D: TRBD2
J: TRBJ2-7
size: .
V: TRBV7-3

CDR3: CASSLGRGWAETQYF
DNA: TGTGCCAGCAGCTTAGGGCGGGGTTGGGCAGAGACCCAGTACTTC
D: .
J: TRBJ2-5
size: .
V: TRBV11-2

CDR3: CASSFPPVSTDTQYF
DNA: TGTGCCAGCAGCTTCCCTCCCGTTAGCACAGATACGCAGTATTTT
D: .
J: TRBJ2-3
size: .
V: TRBV7-2

CDR3: CASSEATGEFYGYTF
DNA: TGTGCCAGCAGTGAAGCGACAGGGGAATTCTATGGCTACACCTTC
D: TRBD1
J: TRBJ1-2
size: .
V: TRBV6-1

CDR3: CASSQGKGDRRTYEQYF
DNA: TGCGCCAGCAGCCAAGGGAAGGGGGACAGAAGAACCTACGAGCAGTACTTC
D: TRBD1
J: TRBJ2-7
size: .
V: TRBV4-1

CDR3: CASSPILAGGPHEQFF
DNA: TGTGCCAGCAGCCCAATACTAGCGGGAGGGCCCCATGAGCAGTTCTTC
D: TRBD2
J: TRBJ2-1
size: once
V: TRBV5-6

CDR3: CATGGQGAVTSSGELFF
DNA: TGTGCCACTGGGGGGCAGGGGGCAGTCACGTCATCCGGGGAGCTGTTTTTT
D: TRBD1
J: TRBJ2-2
size: once
V: TRBV10-3

CDR3: CATSRVGAGAGEKLFF
DNA: TGTGCCACCAGCAGAGTTGGGGCGGGCGCGGGGGAAAAACTGTTTTTT
D: .
J: TRBJ1-4
size: few
V: TRBV15

CDR3: CASSQDAGPKPMNTGELFF
DNA: TGCGCCAGCAGCCAAGACGCGGGCCCGAAACCCATGAACACCGGGGAGCTGTTTTTT
D: .
J: TRBJ2-2
size: .
V: TRBV4-1

CDR3: CASSPGQGKADTQYF
DNA: TGTGCCAGCAGCCCCGGACAGGGGAAAGCAGATACGCAGTATTTT
D: TRBD1
J: TRBJ2-3
size: .
V: TRBV7-6

CDR3: CASSLPGTGAGTEAFF
DNA: TGTGCCAGCAGTCTCCCCGGGACAGGGGCGGGCACTGAAGCTTTCTTT
D: TRBD1
J: TRBJ1-1
size: .
V: TRBV28

CDR3: CASSLLRTGGTDTQYF
DNA: TGTGCCAGCAGCTTACTCCGAACAGGGGGCACAGATACGCAGTATTTT
D: TRBD1
J: TRBJ2-3
size: .
V: TRBV7-2

CDR3: CASSRGANTEAFF
DNA: TGTGCCAGCAGCCGGGGGGCGAACACTGAAGCTTTCTTT
D: .
J: TRBJ1-1
size: .
V: TRBV6-5

CDR3: CASSQGGLGETQYF
DNA: TGCGCCAGCAGCCAAGGAGGACTGGGCGAGACCCAGTACTTC
D: .
J: TRBJ2-5
size: .
V: TRBV4-1

CDR3: CATSDGGRDGLGELFF
DNA: TGTGCCACCAGCGACGGCGGGCGGGACGGGCTTGGGGAGCTGTTTTTT
D: .
J: TRBJ2-2
size: .
V: TRBV15

CDR3: CASSYGAGDGGDTQYF
DNA: TGTGCCAGCAGTTATGGGGCTGGGGACGGGGGAGATACGCAGTATTTT
D: .
J: TRBJ2-3
size: .
V: TRBV6-2/TRBV6-3

CDR3: CASRPDRVIGNTIYF
DNA: TGTGCCAGCAGACCCGACAGGGTAATTGGAAACACCATATATTTT
D: TRBD1
J: TRBJ1-3
size: .
V: TRBV6-5

CDR3: CASSLIAGAQRAYNEQFF
DNA: TGTGCCAGCAGCTTAATAGCGGGAGCCCAGAGGGCATACAATGAGCAGTTCTTC
D: TRBD2
J: TRBJ2-1
size: .
V: TRBV7-9

CDR3: CASSLGGSHNEQFF
DNA: TGCGCCAGCAGCTTGGGGGGCTCCCACAATGAGCAGTTCTTC
D: .
J: TRBJ2-1
size: .
V: TRBV5-1

CDR3: CASSLVLGGPNTEAFF
DNA: TGCGCCAGCAGCTTGGTCCTGGGGGGACCTAACACTGAAGCTTTCTTT
D: .
J: TRBJ1-1
size: .
V: TRBV5-1

CDR3: CASSPPVRGPFWVAGELFF
DNA: TGTGCCAGCTCACCACCGGTCAGGGGGCCCTTTTGGGTCGCTGGGGAGCTGTTTTTT
D: TRBD1
J: TRBJ2-2
size: .
V: TRBV18

CDR3: CASSSDSSEAFF
DNA: TGCGCCAGCAGCTCTGACAGTTCTGAAGCTTTCTTT
D: .
J: TRBJ1-1
size: .
V: TRBV5-1

CDR3: CASSQARAGSDTQYF
DNA: TGTGCCAGCAGCCAAGCTCGGGCGGGATCAGATACGCAGTATTTT
D: .
J: TRBJ2-3
size: .
V: TRBV3-1/TRBV3-2

CDR3: CASRENRDGLGNEKLFF
DNA: TGTGCCAGCAGAGAAAACAGGGACGGTTTAGGGAATGAAAAACTGTTTTTT
D: .
J: TRBJ1-4
size: .
V: TRBV2

CDR3: CASSLGGSRSYNEQFF
DNA: TGTGCCAGCAGCTTAGGCGGTAGCCGCTCCTACAATGAGCAGTTCTTC
D: .
J: TRBJ2-1
size: .
V: TRBV11-3

CDR3: CASSQRRGDIQYF
DNA: TGTGCCAGCAGTCAAAGAAGGGGCGACATTCAGTACTTC
D: .
J: TRBJ2-4
size: .
V: TRBV28

CDR3: CASSPQRQNLGGYTF
DNA: TGTGCCAGCAGTCCGCAGCGACAGAATCTGGGTGGCTACACCTTC
D: .
J: TRBJ1-2
size: .
V: TRBV27

CDR3: CASSARAGGINNEQFF
DNA: TGCGCCAGCAGCGCCCGAGCGGGGGGCATTAACAATGAGCAGTTCTTC
D: TRBD2
J: TRBJ2-1
size: few
V: TRBV5-1

CDR3: CASSLGWAGGSYEQYF
DNA: TGTGCCAGCAGCTTGGGGTGGGCAGGAGGGTCCTACGAGCAGTACTTC
D: .
J: TRBJ2-7
size: .
V: TRBV5-6

CDR3: CASSETGQGYEQYF
DNA: TGTGCCAGCAGTGAGACGGGACAGGGCTACGAGCAGTACTTC
D: TRBD1
J: TRBJ2-7
size: medium-sized
V: TRBV2

CDR3: CASTLEGVMNTEAFF
DNA: TGTGCCAGCACCCTCGAGGGGGTAATGAACACTGAAGCTTTCTTT
D: .
J: TRBJ1-1
size: few
V: TRBV19

CDR3: CSVEWGQPSYGYTF
DNA: TGCAGCGTTGAATGGGGACAGCCCTCCTATGGCTACACCTTC
D: TRBD1
J: TRBJ1-2
size: .
V: TRBV29-1

CDR3: CASSQEFRTAVRSPLHF
DNA: TGTGCCAGCAGCCAAGAGTTCCGGACAGCGGTACGTTCACCCCTCCACTTT
D: .
J: TRBJ1-6
size: .
V: TRBV4-2

CDR3: CASSPFWRSGTDTQYF
DNA: TGCGCCAGCAGCCCCTTTTGGCGGAGTGGAACAGATACGCAGTATTTT
D: .
J: TRBJ2-3
size: .
V: TRBV4-3

CDR3: CASSGRNTEAFF
DNA: TGTGCCAGCAGCGGGAGGAACACTGAAGCTTTCTTT
D: .
J: TRBJ1-1
size: .
V: TRBV6-5

CDR3: CASSRDNTDTQYF
DNA: TGTGCCAGCAGCCGGGACAACACAGATACGCAGTATTTT
D: .
J: TRBJ2-3
size: .
V: TRBV6-4

CDR3: CASSYITGGASNQPQHF
DNA: TGTGCCAGCAGTTACATAACAGGGGGCGCGAGCAATCAGCCCCAGCATTTT
D: TRBD1
J: TRBJ1-5
size: .
V: TRBV6-2/TRBV6-3

CDR3: CASRGTGETGELFF
DNA: TGTGCCAGCAGGGGGACAGGCGAAACCGGGGAGCTGTTTTTT
D: TRBD1
J: TRBJ2-2
size: few
V: TRBV2

CDR3: CATTFYNEQFF
DNA: TGTGCCACCACATTTTACAATGAGCAGTTCTTC
D: .
J: TRBJ2-1
size: .
V: TRBV28

CDR3: CASSPIGTSGSGEQFF
DNA: TGCGCCAGCAGCCCCATCGGGACTAGCGGTTCGGGGGAGCAGTTCTTC
D: TRBD2
J: TRBJ2-1
size: .
V: TRBV4-3

CDR3: CASSFSDNWVTGDEQFF
DNA: TGTGCCAGCAGTTTTTCTGACAATTGGGTAACCGGCGATGAGCAGTTCTTC
D: .
J: TRBJ2-1
size: .
V: TRBV28

CDR3: CASSSVGNQGAQYF
DNA: TGCGCCAGCAGCTCAGTGGGGAACCAGGGGGCCCAGTACTTC
D: TRBD1
J: TRBJ2-5
size: .
V: TRBV5-1

CDR3: CASSSTSGVASIYEQYF
DNA: TGTGCCAGCAGCTCGACTAGCGGAGTTGCCTCCATTTACGAGCAGTACTTC
D: TRBD2
J: TRBJ2-7
size: .
V: TRBV7-2

CDR3: CASNMGQGLTYEQYF
DNA: TGTGCCAGCAACATGGGACAGGGTTTAACCTACGAGCAGTACTTC
D: TRBD1
J: TRBJ2-7
size: .
V: TRBV11-2

CDR3: CASSPGQGHYGYTF
DNA: TGCGCCAGCAGCCCAGGACAGGGACACTATGGCTACACCTTC
D: TRBD1
J: TRBJ1-2
size: .
V: TRBV4-1

CDR3: CASSDWRTGAGEQFF
DNA: TGTGCCAGCAGCGACTGGCGGACAGGGGCGGGTGAGCAGTTCTTC
D: TRBD1
J: TRBJ2-1
size: .
V: TRBV11-2

CDR3: CASSKSGLYGYTF
DNA: TGTGCCAGCAGTAAATCGGGACTTTATGGCTACACCTTC
D: .
J: TRBJ1-2
size: .
V: TRBV12-3/TRBV12-4

CDR3: CASSRGLAHTGELFF
DNA: TGTGCCAGCAGCCGGGGACTAGCCCACACCGGGGAGCTGTTTTTT
D: TRBD2
J: TRBJ2-2
size: .
V: TRBV6-5

CDR3: CAISVTSPPNYGYTF
DNA: TGTGCCATCAGTGTGACTAGTCCCCCTAACTATGGCTACACCTTC
D: .
J: TRBJ1-2
size: .
V: TRBV10-3

CDR3: CASTGPDGKETQYF
DNA: TGTGCCAGCACCGGACCGGACGGGAAAGAGACCCAGTACTTC
D: .
J: TRBJ2-5
size: .
V: TRBV6-5

CDR3: CASSSLAGQAYEQYF
DNA: TGTGCCAGCAGTTCTTTAGCGGGGCAGGCCTACGAGCAGTACTTC
D: TRBD2
J: TRBJ2-7
size: once
V: TRBV27

CDR3: CASSQVIEKLFF
DNA: TGTGCCAGCAGCCAAGTTATTGAAAAACTGTTTTTT
D: .
J: TRBJ1-4
size: .
V: TRBV3-1/TRBV3-2

CDR3: CASSLEQGSDTQYF
DNA: TGTGCCAGCAGCTTGGAGCAGGGTTCAGATACGCAGTATTTT
D: .
J: TRBJ2-3
size: .
V: TRBV5-8

CDR3: CASSQTSGFYNEQFF
DNA: TGCGCCAGCAGCCAAACTAGCGGTTTCTACAATGAGCAGTTCTTC
D: TRBD2
J: TRBJ2-1
size: .
V: TRBV4-3